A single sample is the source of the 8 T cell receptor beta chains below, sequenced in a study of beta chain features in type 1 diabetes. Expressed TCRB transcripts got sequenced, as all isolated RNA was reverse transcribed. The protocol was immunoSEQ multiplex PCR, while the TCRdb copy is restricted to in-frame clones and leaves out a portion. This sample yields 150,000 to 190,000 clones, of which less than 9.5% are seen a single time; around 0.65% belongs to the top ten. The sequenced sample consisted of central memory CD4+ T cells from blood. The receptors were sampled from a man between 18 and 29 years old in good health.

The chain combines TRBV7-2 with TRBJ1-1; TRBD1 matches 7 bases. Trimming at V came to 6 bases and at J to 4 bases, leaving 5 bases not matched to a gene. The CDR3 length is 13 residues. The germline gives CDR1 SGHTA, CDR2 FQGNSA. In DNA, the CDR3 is TGTGCCAGCAGGGATCCAGGGGGCACTGAAGCTTTCTTT. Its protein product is CASRDPGGTEAFF.

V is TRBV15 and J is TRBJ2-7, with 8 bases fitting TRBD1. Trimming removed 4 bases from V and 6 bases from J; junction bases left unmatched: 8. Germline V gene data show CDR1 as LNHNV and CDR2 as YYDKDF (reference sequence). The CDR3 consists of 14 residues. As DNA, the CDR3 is TGTGCCACCAGCAAACGACAGGGGTTCAGCGAGCAGTACTTC. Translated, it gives CATSKRQGFSEQYF.

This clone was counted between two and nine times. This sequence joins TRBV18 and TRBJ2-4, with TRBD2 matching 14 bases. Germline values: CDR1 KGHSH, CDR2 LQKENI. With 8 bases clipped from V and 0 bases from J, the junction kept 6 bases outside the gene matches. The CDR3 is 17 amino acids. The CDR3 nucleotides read TGTGCCAGCCAGGGACTAGCGGGAGAACGAGCCAAAAACATTCAGTACTTC. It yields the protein CASQGLAGERAKNIQYF.

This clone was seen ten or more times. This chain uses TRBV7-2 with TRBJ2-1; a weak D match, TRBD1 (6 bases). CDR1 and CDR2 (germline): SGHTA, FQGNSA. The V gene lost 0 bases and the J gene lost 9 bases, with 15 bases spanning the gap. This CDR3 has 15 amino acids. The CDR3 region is CASSLAAGARSEQFF. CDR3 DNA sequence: TGTGCCAGCAGCTTAGCGGCAGGGGCTAGGAGTGAGCAGTTCTTC.

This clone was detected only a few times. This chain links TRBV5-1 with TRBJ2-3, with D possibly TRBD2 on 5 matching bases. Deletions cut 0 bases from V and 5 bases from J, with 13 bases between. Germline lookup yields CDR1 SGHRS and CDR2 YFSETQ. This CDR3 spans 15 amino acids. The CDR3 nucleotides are TGCGCCAGCAGCTTGGGGGATCCTCGGGGAGATACGCAGTATTTT. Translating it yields CASSLGDPRGDTQYF. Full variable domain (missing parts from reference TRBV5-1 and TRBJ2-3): KAGVTQTPRYLIKTRGQQVTLSCSPISGHRSVSWYQQTPGQGLQFLFEYFSETQRNKGNFPGRFSGRQFSNSRSEMNVSTLELGDSALYLCASSLGDPRGDTQYFGPGTRLTVL.

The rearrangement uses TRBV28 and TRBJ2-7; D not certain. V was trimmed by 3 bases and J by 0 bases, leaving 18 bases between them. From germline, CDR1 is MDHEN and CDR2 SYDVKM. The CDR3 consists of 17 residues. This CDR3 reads CASSFLMADISSYEQYF. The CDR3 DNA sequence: TGTGCCAGCAGTTTCCTAATGGCAGACATTAGCTCCTACGAGCAGTACTTC.

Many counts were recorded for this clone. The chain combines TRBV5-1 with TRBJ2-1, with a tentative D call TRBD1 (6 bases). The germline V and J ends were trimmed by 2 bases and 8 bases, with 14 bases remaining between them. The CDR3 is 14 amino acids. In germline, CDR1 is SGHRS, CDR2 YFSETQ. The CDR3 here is CASSLQGRVDEQFF. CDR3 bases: TGCGCCAGCAGCTTACAGGGACGGGTGGATGAGCAGTTCTTC.

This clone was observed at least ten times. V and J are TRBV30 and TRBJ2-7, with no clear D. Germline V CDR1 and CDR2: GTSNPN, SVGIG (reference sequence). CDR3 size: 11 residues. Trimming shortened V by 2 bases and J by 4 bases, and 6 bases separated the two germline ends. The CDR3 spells CAWSILYEQYF. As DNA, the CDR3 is TGTGCCTGGAGTATATTGTACGAGCAGTACTTC. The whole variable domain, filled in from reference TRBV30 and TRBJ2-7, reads SQTIHQWPATLVQPVGSPLSLECTVEGTSNPNLYWYRQAAGRGLQLLFYSVGIGQISSEVPQNLSASRPQDRQFILSSKKLLLSDSGFYLCAWSILYEQYFGPGTRLTVT.